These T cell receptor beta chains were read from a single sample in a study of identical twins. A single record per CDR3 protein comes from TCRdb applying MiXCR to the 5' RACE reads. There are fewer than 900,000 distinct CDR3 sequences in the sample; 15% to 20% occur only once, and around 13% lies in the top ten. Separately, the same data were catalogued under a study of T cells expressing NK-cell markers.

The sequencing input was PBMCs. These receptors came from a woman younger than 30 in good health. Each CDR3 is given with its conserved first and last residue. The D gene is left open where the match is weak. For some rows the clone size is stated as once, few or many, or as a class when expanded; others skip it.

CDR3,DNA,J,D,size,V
CAISGGLAGHNEQFF,TGTGCCATCAGTGGGGGACTAGCGGGACACAATGAGCAGTTCTTC,TRBJ2-1,TRBD2,-,TRBV10-3
CASRNRVGETQYF,TGTGCCAGCAGGAACAGGGTGGGGGAGACCCAGTACTTC,TRBJ2-5,-,few,TRBV6-1
CASSGQAGRAFYTF,TGTGCCAGCAGCGGACAGGCCGGACGAGCTTTCTACACCTTC,TRBJ1-2,TRBD1,few,TRBV12-3/TRBV12-4
CASRYRLAGGEQFF,TGTGCCAGCAGATACCGACTAGCGGGAGGTGAGCAGTTCTTC,TRBJ2-1,TRBD2,-,TRBV7-2
CASSLWVDLWGNQPQHF,TGTGCCAGCAGCTTGTGGGTCGACCTGTGGGGCAATCAGCCCCAGCATTTT,TRBJ1-5,-,few,TRBV5-6
CASSQDQGHRTGELFF,TGCGCCAGCAGCCAAGATCAGGGGCATCGCACCGGGGAGCTGTTTTTT,TRBJ2-2,-,-,TRBV4-1
CASSHFGQANTEAFF,TGTGCCAGCAGTCATTTCGGACAGGCGAACACTGAAGCTTTCTTT,TRBJ1-1,TRBD1,few,TRBV6-1
CASSGRETYGYTF,TGTGCCAGCAGTGGGCGGGAGACCTATGGCTACACCTTC,TRBJ1-2,-,few,TRBV2
CASSPRRLDTQYF,TGTGCCAGCAGCCCCCGTCGGTTGGATACGCAGTATTTT,TRBJ2-3,-,many,TRBV7-2
CATSDGRFSGRTGELFF,TGTGCCACCAGTGATGGGAGATTTAGCGGGAGAACCGGGGAGCTGTTTTTT,TRBJ2-2,TRBD2,-,TRBV24-1
CSVPTSGSDEQYF,TGCAGTGTACCGACTAGCGGGAGCGACGAGCAGTACTTC,TRBJ2-7,TRBD2,-,TRBV20-1
CASSLGGNNGYTF,TGTGCCAGCAGCCTAGGAGGGAATAATGGCTACACCTTC,TRBJ1-2,-,-,TRBV7-2
CASRPAGLLTYEQYF,TGTGCCAGCCGTCCTGCGGGACTCCTAACCTACGAGCAGTACTTC,TRBJ2-7,-,-,TRBV6-2/TRBV6-3
CASSYSLAGPYEQYF,TGTGCCAGCAGTTACTCGCTAGCGGGGCCCTACGAGCAGTACTTC,TRBJ2-7,TRBD2,few,TRBV6-5
CASSQQSGTSISEQFF,TGTGCCAGCAGTCAACAATCCGGGACTAGCATCAGTGAGCAGTTCTTC,TRBJ2-1,TRBD2,-,TRBV12-3/TRBV12-4
CASSLLPSGMHGELFF,TGTGCCAGCAGCTTATTGCCTAGCGGGATGCACGGGGAGCTGTTTTTT,TRBJ2-2,TRBD2,-,TRBV7-2
CSAQGRTGEKLFF,TGCAGTGCTCAGGGCAGGACCGGTGAAAAACTGTTTTTT,TRBJ1-4,-,-,TRBV20-1
CASRSEGTEAFF,TGCGCCAGCAGGTCGGAGGGCACTGAAGCTTTCTTT,TRBJ1-1,-,-,TRBV5-1
CASSEHWGVEQYF,TGTGCCAGCAGTGAGCATTGGGGGGTCGAGCAGTACTTC,TRBJ2-7,-,-,TRBV6-1
CASSYVGGGRTGELFF,TGTGCCAGCAGTTACGTGGGGGGGGGCCGCACCGGGGAGCTGTTTTTT,TRBJ2-2,-,-,TRBV6-5
CASSLQGNEQFF,TGTGCCAGCAGCTTACAGGGAAATGAGCAGTTCTTC,TRBJ2-1,-,many,TRBV5-1
CASRKSAQGHQPQHF,TGTGCCAGCAGGAAGAGCGCCCAGGGTCATCAGCCCCAGCATTTT,TRBJ1-5,-,few,TRBV27
CAIKKGSSYEQYF,TGTGCCATCAAGAAGGGTAGCTCCTACGAGCAGTACTTC,TRBJ2-7,-,-,TRBV10-3
CAPGTANEKLFF,TGTGCCCCCGGGACGGCTAATGAAAAACTGTTTTTT,TRBJ1-4,-,-,TRBV19
CASSLRERDQYF,TGTGCCAGCAGTTTAAGGGAAAGGGATCAGTACTTC,TRBJ2-4,-,-,TRBV27
CASSPSPDGYGYTF,TGTGCCAGCAGCCCCTCCCCCGACGGCTATGGCTACACCTTC,TRBJ1-2,-,-,TRBV7-3
CASTQGMDEKLFF,TGTGCCAGCACCCAGGGGATGGACGAAAAACTGTTTTTT,TRBJ1-4,-,few,TRBV27
CASSSPAGVGELFF,TGTGCCAGCAGCTCGCCAGCGGGGGTCGGGGAGCTGTTTTTT,TRBJ2-2,TRBD2,few,TRBV12-3/TRBV12-4
CASSVSGGNYEQYF,TGTGCCAGCAGCGTTAGCGGGGGAAACTACGAGCAGTACTTC,TRBJ2-7,TRBD2,many,TRBV7-6
CASSPRTSGTYNEQFF,TGTGCCAGCAGTCCACGGACTAGCGGGACTTACAATGAGCAGTTCTTC,TRBJ2-1,TRBD2,-,TRBV12-3/TRBV12-4
CSANRDLLNYGYTF,TGCAGTGCCAACCGGGACCTTCTTAACTATGGCTACACCTTC,TRBJ1-2,-,-,TRBV20-1
CASSFGGGAEAFF,TGTGCCAGCAGTTTTGGGGGGGGAGCTGAAGCTTTCTTT,TRBJ1-1,-,few,TRBV12-3/TRBV12-4
CASSEMTGFIDTQYF,TGTGCCAGCAGTGAAATGACAGGGTTTATAGATACGCAGTATTTT,TRBJ2-3,TRBD1,-,TRBV25-1
CASSSQAPGLAGAGWFF,TGTGCCAGCAGCTCGCAAGCTCCGGGACTAGCGGGCGCAGGATGGTTCTTC,TRBJ2-1,TRBD2,few,TRBV14
CASSEARAGGADTQYF,TGTGCCAGCAGTGAAGCGCGAGCGGGGGGAGCAGATACGCAGTATTTT,TRBJ2-3,TRBD2,-,TRBV6-1
CASRGNKEQFF,TGTGCCAGCAGGGGGAATAAGGAGCAGTTCTTC,TRBJ2-1,-,-,TRBV5-4
CSANNEGHTEAFF,TGCAGTGCGAACAACGAGGGTCACACTGAAGCTTTCTTT,TRBJ1-1,-,-,TRBV20-1
CALRTSQSTDTQYF,TGTGCCTTACGAACCTCTCAGAGCACAGATACGCAGTATTTT,TRBJ2-3,-,many,TRBV10-3
CASSGTSGGQQFF,TGCGCCAGCAGTGGGACTAGCGGGGGCCAGCAGTTCTTC,TRBJ2-1,TRBD2,-,TRBV10-1
CASRSSRRINTGELFF,TGTGCCAGCCGGAGCTCCCGGCGCATCAACACCGGGGAGCTGTTTTTT,TRBJ2-2,-,-,TRBV6-1
CASSQGVHETQYF,TGTGCCAGCAGCCAGGGGGTACATGAGACCCAGTACTTC,TRBJ2-5,TRBD1,few,TRBV7-2
CASTETAPYYGYTF,TGTGCCAGTACCGAGACAGCGCCGTACTATGGCTACACCTTC,TRBJ1-2,-,-,TRBV19
CASSTQTSGDPNEQFF,TGTGCCAGCAGTACTCAGACTAGCGGAGACCCCAATGAGCAGTTCTTC,TRBJ2-1,TRBD2,few,TRBV6-2/TRBV6-3
CAVYRDRRDSTEAFF,TGCGCCGTCTACCGGGACAGGAGGGATTCGACTGAAGCTTTCTTT,TRBJ1-1,TRBD1,few,TRBV10-1
CSALFTQINYGYTF,TGCAGTGCTCTCTTCACCCAGATTAACTATGGCTACACCTTC,TRBJ1-2,-,few,TRBV20-1
CASSNGQPDTQYF,TGTGCCAGCAGCAACGGACAGCCAGATACGCAGTATTTT,TRBJ2-3,-,-,TRBV9
CASSPYPPDTQYF,TGTGCCAGCAGTCCGTACCCCCCAGATACGCAGTATTTT,TRBJ2-3,-,few,TRBV27
CASRPRRTEAFF,TGTGCCAGCAGACCCAGGAGGACTGAAGCTTTCTTT,TRBJ1-1,-,-,TRBV7-9
CASSSGLAPTGELFF,TGCGCCAGCAGCTCCGGACTAGCGCCCACCGGGGAGCTGTTTTTT,TRBJ2-2,TRBD2,few,TRBV5-1
CASSQDVGVRNEQFF,TGCGCCAGCAGCCAAGACGTGGGAGTAAGGAATGAGCAGTTCTTC,TRBJ2-1,-,-,TRBV4-3
CASSESKGGGETQYF,TGTGCCAGCAGTGAATCGAAGGGCGGGGGCGAGACCCAGTACTTC,TRBJ2-5,-,-,TRBV25-1
CASSQGVGGAYSYEQYF,TGCGCCAGCAGCCAAGGGGTGGGAGGGGCTTATTCCTACGAGCAGTACTTC,TRBJ2-7,TRBD2,few,TRBV4-3
CSARIAGVSTDTQYF,TGCAGTGCTAGAATAGCGGGAGTTAGCACAGATACGCAGTATTTT,TRBJ2-3,TRBD2,few,TRBV20-1